This T cell receptor beta chain was identified during a study of siplizumab effects on memory and regulatory T cells. Study results and caveats: Relative to controls at less than 35%, mappable alloreactive CD4+ clones exhibited a mean Treg-derived proportion of under 75% with siplizumab. Naive T cells seemed more diverse than memory cells and seemed major alloresponse contributors. In siplizumab cultures, the suppressive function of proliferating Tregs remained unconfirmed.

A word on this clone: The antigen is unknown.

The data were produced by immunoSEQ multiplex PCR, yet TCRdb's version contains in-frame clones alone and is incomplete. The data hold fewer than 110,000 clones, with around 90% observed a single time. This CDR3 has 16 residues. With 3 bases clipped from V and 7 bases from J, the junction kept 8 bases outside the gene matches. Per the germline V gene, CDR1 is SGHRS and CDR2 is YFSETQ. Sequencing input: non-Treg CD4+ T cells sorted from blood. The genes are TRBV5-1 and TRBJ2-1; TRBD2 aligns across 12 bases. The TCR comes from a human donor in good health. For the CDR3, the DNA is TGCGCCAGCAGCTCAGGACTAGCGGGATACGATAATGAGCAGTTCTTC. Residues: CASSSGLAGYDNEQFF.